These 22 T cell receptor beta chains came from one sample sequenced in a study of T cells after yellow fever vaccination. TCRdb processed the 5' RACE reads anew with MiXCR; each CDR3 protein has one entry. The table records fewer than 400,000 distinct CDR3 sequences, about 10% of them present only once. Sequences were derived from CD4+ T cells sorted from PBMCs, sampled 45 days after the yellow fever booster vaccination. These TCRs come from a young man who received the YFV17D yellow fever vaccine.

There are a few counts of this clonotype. The CDR3 sequence is CAGGQGASLDYGYTF. CDR3 in DNA: TGTGCCGGAGGACAGGGGGCAAGTCTAGACTATGGCTACACCTTC. The chain carries TRBV5-6 and TRBJ1-2; 11 bases are a match to TRBD1. The CDR3 sequence is 15 residues long. CDR1 is SGHDT and CDR2 is YYEEEE in the germline V gene. The ends lost 10 bases at V and 3 bases at J; junction bases unmatched: 11. Together with reference TRBV5-6 and TRBJ1-2, the CDR3 gives the full variable domain: DAGVTQSPTHLIKTRGQQVTLRCSPKSGHDTVSWYQQALGQGPQFIFQYYEEEERQRGNFPDRFSGHQFPNYSSELNVNALLLGDSALYLCAGGQGASLDYGYTFGSGTRLTVV.

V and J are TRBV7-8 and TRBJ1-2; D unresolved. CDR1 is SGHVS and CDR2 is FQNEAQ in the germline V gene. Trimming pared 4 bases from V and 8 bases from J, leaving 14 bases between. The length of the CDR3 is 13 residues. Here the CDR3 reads CASSSRLEMGYTF. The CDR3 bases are TGTGCCAGCAGCTCCAGATTAGAGATGGGCTACACCTTC.

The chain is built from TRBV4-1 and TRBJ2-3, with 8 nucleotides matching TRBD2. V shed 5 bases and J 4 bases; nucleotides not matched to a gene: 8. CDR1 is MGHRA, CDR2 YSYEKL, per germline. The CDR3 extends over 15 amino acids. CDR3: CASSYNGGVADTQYF. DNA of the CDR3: TGCGCCAGCAGCTATAACGGGGGGGTCGCAGATACGCAGTATTTT.

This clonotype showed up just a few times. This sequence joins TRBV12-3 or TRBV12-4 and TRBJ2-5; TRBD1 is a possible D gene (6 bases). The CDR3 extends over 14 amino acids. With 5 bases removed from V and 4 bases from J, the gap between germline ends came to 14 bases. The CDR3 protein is CASSVQGGSETQYF. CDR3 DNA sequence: TGTGCCAGCAGTGTACAGGGCGGATCAGAGACCCAGTACTTC.

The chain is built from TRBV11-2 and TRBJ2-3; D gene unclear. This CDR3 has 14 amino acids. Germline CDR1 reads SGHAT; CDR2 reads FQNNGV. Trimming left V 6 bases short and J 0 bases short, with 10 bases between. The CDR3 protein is CASRTASSTDTQYF. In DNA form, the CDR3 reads TGTGCCAGCAGAACGGCTTCTAGCACAGATACGCAGTATTTT.

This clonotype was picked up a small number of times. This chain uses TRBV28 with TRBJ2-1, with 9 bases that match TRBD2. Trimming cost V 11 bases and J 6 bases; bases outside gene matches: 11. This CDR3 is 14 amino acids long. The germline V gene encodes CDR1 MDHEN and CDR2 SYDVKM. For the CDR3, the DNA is TGTGCCGTCCTATCTGCGGGGGGGCGCAATGAGCAGTTCTTC. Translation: CAVLSAGGRNEQFF.

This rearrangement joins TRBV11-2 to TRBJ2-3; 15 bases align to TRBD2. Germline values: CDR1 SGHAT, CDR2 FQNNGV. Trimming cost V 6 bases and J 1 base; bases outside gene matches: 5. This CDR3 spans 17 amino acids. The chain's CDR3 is CASRLGLAGGRTDTQYF. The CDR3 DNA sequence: TGTGCCAGCAGGTTGGGACTAGCGGGGGGCCGCACAGATACGCAGTATTTT.

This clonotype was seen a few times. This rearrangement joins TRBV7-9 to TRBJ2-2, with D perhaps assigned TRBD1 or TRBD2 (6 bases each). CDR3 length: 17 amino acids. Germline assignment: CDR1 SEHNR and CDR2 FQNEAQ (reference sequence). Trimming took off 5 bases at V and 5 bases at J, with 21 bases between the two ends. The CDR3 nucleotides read TGTGCCAGCAGCCGTGACAAGGGGGGCGGAGGAACCGGGGAGCTGTTTTTT. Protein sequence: CASSRDKGGGGTGELFF.

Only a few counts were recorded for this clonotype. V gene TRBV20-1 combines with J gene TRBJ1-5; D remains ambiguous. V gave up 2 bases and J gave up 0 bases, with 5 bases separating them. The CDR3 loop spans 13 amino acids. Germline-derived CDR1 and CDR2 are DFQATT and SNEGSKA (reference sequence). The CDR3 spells CSARTGSNQPQHF. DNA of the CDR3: TGCAGTGCTAGAACGGGTAGCAATCAGCCCCAGCATTTT.

This CDR3 is CASSGLTSIGELFF. The CDR3 coding sequence is TGTGCCAGCAGTGGCCTAACTAGTATCGGGGAGCTGTTTTTT. This chain connects TRBV6-1 to TRBJ2-2, with a weak D call TRBD2 (5 bases). The CDR3 spans 14 residues. Between the trimmed V and J ends, which lost 4 bases and 7 bases, there was a span of 13 bases. Germline CDR1 is MNHNS and CDR2 is SASEGT.

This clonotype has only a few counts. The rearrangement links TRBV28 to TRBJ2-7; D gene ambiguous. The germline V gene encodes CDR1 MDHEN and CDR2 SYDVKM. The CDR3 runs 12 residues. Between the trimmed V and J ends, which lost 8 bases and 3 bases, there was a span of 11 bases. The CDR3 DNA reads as TGTGCCAGCTCCCACGCCATCTACGAGCAGTACGTC. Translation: CASSHAIYEQYV.

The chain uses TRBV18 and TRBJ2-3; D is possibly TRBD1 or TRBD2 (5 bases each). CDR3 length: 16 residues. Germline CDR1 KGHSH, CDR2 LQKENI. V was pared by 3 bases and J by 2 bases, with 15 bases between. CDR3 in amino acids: CASSPGDPFTTDTQYF. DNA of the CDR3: TGTGCCAGCTCACCTGGGGACCCATTTACCACAGATACGCAGTATTTT.

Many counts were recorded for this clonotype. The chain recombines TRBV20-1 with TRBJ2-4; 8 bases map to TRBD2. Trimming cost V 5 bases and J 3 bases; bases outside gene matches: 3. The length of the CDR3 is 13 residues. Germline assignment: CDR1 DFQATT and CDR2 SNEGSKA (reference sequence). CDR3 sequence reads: CSAPGTSKNIQYF. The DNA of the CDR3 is TGCAGTGCTCCCGGGACTAGCAAAAACATTCAGTACTTC.

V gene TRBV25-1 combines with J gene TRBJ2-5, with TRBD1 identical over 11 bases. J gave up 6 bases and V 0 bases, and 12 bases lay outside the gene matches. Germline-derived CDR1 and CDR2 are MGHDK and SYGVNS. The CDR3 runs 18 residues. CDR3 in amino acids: CASSEYKGQGVRAQTQYF. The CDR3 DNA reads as TGTGCCAGCAGTGAATATAAGGGACAGGGGGTAAGGGCACAGACCCAGTACTTC.

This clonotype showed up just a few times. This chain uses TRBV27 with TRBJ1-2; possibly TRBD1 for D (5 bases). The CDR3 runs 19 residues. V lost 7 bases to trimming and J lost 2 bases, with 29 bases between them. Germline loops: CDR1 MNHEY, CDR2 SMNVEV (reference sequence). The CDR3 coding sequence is TGTGCCAGCACAACTCTGTTAAGACGGACACAAGCTCGGAACTATGGCTACACCTTC. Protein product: CASTTLLRRTQARNYGYTF.

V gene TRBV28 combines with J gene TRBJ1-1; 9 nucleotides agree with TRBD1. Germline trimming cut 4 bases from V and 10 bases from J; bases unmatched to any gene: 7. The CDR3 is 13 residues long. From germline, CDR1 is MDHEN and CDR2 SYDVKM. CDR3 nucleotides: TGTGCCAGCAGTTCAAGAAACAGGGGGCGAGCTTTCTTT. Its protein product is CASSSRNRGRAFF. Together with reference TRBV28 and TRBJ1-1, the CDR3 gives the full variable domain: DVKVTQSSRYLVKRTGEKVFLECVQDMDHENMFWYRQDPGLGLRLIYFSYDVKMKEKGDIPEGYSVSREKKERFSLILESASTNQTSMYLCASSSRNRGRAFFGQGTRLTVV.

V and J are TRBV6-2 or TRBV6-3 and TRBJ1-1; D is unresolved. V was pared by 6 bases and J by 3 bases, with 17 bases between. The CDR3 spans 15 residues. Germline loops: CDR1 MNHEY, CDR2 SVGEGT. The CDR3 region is CASSSAAASDTEAFF. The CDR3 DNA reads TGTGCCAGCAGCTCTGCGGCGGCGTCTGACACTGAAGCTTTCTTT.

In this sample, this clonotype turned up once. The CDR3 DNA is TGTGCCAGCAGTCCAGGACTAGCGAGGGAGCAGTACGTC. Translation gives CASSPGLAREQYV. The chain employs TRBV12-3 or TRBV12-4 and TRBJ2-7; 9 bases align to TRBD2. The CDR3 runs to 13 residues. The J segment lost 7 bases and the V segment lost 5 bases, leaving 6 bases of the junction unmatched.

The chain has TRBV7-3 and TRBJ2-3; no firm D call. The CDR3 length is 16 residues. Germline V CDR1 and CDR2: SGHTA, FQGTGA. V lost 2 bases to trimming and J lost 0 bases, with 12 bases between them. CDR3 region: CASSLLGMGSTDTQYF. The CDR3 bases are TGTGCCAGCAGCTTATTGGGCATGGGGAGCACAGATACGCAGTATTTT.

The CDR3 spells CASDRQARETQYF. In DNA, the CDR3 is TGTGCCAGCGACCGACAGGCGAGGGAGACCCAGTACTTC. The V gene is TRBV6-1, the J gene TRBJ2-5, with TRBD1 as a possible D gene (6 bases). The V and J ends lost 8 bases and 5 bases respectively, with 15 bases between them. The CDR3 runs 13 residues. Per the germline V gene, CDR1 is MNHNS and CDR2 is SASEGT.

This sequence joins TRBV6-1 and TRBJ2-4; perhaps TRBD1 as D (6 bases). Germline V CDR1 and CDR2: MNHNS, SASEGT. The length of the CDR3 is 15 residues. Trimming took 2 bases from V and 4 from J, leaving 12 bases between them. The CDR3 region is CASSELGADKNIQYF. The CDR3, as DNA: TGTGCCAGCAGTGAACTGGGGGCTGATAAAAACATTCAGTACTTC.

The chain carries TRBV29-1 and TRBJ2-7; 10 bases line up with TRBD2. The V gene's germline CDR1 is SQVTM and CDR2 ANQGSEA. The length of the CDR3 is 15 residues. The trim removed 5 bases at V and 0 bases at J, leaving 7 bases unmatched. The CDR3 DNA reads TGCAGCGTTCGTCGGACTAGCGGCCACTCCTACGAGCAGTACTTC. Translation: CSVRRTSGHSYEQYF.